A selection of T cell receptor beta chains follows, all from one sample in a study of technical replicates of blood from several donors. The data were produced by immunoSEQ multiplex PCR, yet TCRdb's version contains in-frame clones alone and is incomplete. The table includes under 75,000 clones, around 87% detected once. Sequencing used PBMCs. The source is a human donor in good health. Some clones in this sample may be carry-over from other donors' samples. The CDR3 runs from the conserved cysteine through the conserved F or W. Each record gives: D gene, clone size, J gene, V gene, CDR3 protein, CDR3 DNA. D genes are given only for firm matches. For some rows the clone size is stated as once, few or many, or as a class when expanded; others skip it.

>.|.|TRBJ2-3|TRBV9
CASFLTPDTQYF
TGTGCCAGCTTCCTAACTCCAGATACGCAGTATTTT
>.|.|TRBJ2-2|TRBV4-1
CASSHLRGDFGELFF
TGCGCCAGCAGCCATCTTCGCGGGGACTTCGGGGAGCTGTTTTTT
>.|.|TRBJ2-7|TRBV9
CASSYPGLLPYEQYF
TGTGCCAGCAGCTATCCGGGACTTTTGCCCTACGAGCAGTACTTC
>TRBD1|.|TRBJ1-2|TRBV6-1
CASSEVPGGDGYTF
TGTGCCAGCAGTGAAGTCCCAGGGGGTGATGGCTACACCTTC
>.|.|TRBJ2-1|TRBV4-1
CASGGIPRGEQFF
TGCGCCAGCGGGGGCATACCTAGGGGTGAGCAGTTCTTC
>.|.|TRBJ2-7|TRBV27
CASSLLLKGGVIYEQYF
TGTGCCAGCAGTTTACTCCTTAAAGGGGGGGTCATCTACGAGCAGTACTTC
>TRBD2|.|TRBJ2-1|TRBV19
CASSSLLAGNNEQFF
TGTGCCAGTAGTAGCCTCCTAGCGGGGAACAATGAGCAGTTCTTC
>.|.|TRBJ1-4|TRBV2
CASRDRGGEKLFF
TGTGCCAGCAGAGACAGAGGGGGTGAAAAACTGTTTTTT
>.|.|TRBJ1-3|TRBV7-2
CASSPYRGGENTIYF
TGTGCCAGCAGCCCATACAGAGGAGGTGAAAACACCATATATTTT
>.|.|TRBJ1-1|TRBV4-1
CASSQVVSRGAEAFF
TGCGCCAGCAGCCAAGTGGTGAGCCGCGGTGCTGAAGCTTTCTTT
>TRBD1|.|TRBJ2-3|TRBV25-1
CASSADRGNTDTQYF
TGTGCCAGCAGTGCGGACAGGGGTAACACAGATACGCAGTATTTT
>.|.|TRBJ1-6|TRBV5-1
CASSFQAGGDSPLHF
TGCGCCAGCAGCTTTCAAGCCGGGGGTGATTCACCCCTCCACTTT
>TRBD2|.|TRBJ2-1|TRBV4-2
CASSQVGLAGYNEQFF
TGTGCCAGCAGCCAAGTGGGTCTAGCGGGCTACAATGAGCAGTTCTTC
>.|.|TRBJ1-6|TRBV13
CASRLKGGWNSPLHF
TGTGCCAGCAGGCTCAAGGGAGGTTGGAATTCACCCCTCCACTTT
>TRBD2|.|TRBJ2-3|TRBV10-3
CASKKRESTDTQYF
TGTGCCAGCAAGAAGCGGGAGTCTACAGATACGCAGTATTTT
>.|.|TRBJ1-6|TRBV11-2
CASSLGGRGSNSPLHF
TGTGCCAGCAGCTTAGGGGGCCGGGGGAGTAATTCACCCCTCCACTTT
>.|.|TRBJ2-1|TRBV6-5
CASSYHGQGNYNEQFF
TGTGCCAGCAGTTACCACGGACAAGGAAACTACAATGAGCAGTTCTTC
>TRBD1|once|TRBJ1-5|TRBV18
CASSRGTGEPQHF
TGTGCCAGCTCACGCGGGACAGGGGAGCCCCAGCATTTT
>.|.|TRBJ1-6|TRBV2
CAGTGEGNSPLHF
TGTGCCGGCACGGGAGAGGGTAATTCACCCCTCCACTTT
>.|.|TRBJ2-3|TRBV7-2
CASSLRASTDTQYF
TGTGCCAGCAGCTTAAGAGCTAGCACAGATACGCAGTATTTT
>TRBD2|.|TRBJ2-7|TRBV6-4
CASTLAGGPDEQYF
TGTGCCAGCACCCTAGCGGGAGGCCCTGACGAGCAGTACTTC
>.|.|TRBJ2-1|TRBV30
CAWSLVYNEQFF
TGTGCCTGGAGTCTAGTGTACAATGAGCAGTTCTTC
>.|once|TRBJ2-2|TRBV9
CASSVVETGELFF
TGTGCCAGCAGCGTAGTTGAGACCGGGGAGCTGTTTTTT
>TRBD1|.|TRBJ2-2|TRBV2
CASSGTGRNTGELFF
TGTGCCAGCAGCGGGACAGGGCGGAACACCGGGGAGCTGTTTTTT
>TRBD1|.|TRBJ2-7|TRBV7-2
CASSTGTGGYEQYF
TGTGCCAGCAGCACCGGGACAGGGGGCTACGAGCAGTACTTC
>TRBD1|.|TRBJ1-4|TRBV2
CASLTPGQMNEKLFF
TGTGCCAGTCTAACACCGGGACAGATGAATGAAAAACTGTTTTTT
>TRBD2|.|TRBJ2-1|TRBV29-1
CSVEDWEAGEDNEQFF
TGCAGCGTTGAAGATTGGGAGGCGGGAGAGGACAATGAGCAGTTCTTC
>.|.|TRBJ2-1|TRBV4-3
CASSQEPGELYNEQFF
TGCGCCAGCAGCCAAGAGCCCGGGGAGCTTTACAATGAGCAGTTCTTC
>.|few|TRBJ2-7|TRBV15
CATSREAEGPYEQYF
TGTGCCACCAGCAGAGAGGCGGAGGGTCCCTACGAGCAGTACTTC
>.|.|TRBJ2-7|TRBV27
CATARVSVYEQYF
TGTGCCACGGCGAGGGTATCAGTCTACGAGCAGTACTTC
>TRBD1|.|TRBJ1-6|TRBV9
CASSNRDRGSPLHF
TGTGCCAGCAGCAACCGGGACAGGGGTTCACCCCTCCACTTT
>TRBD1|.|TRBJ2-7|TRBV6-5
CASSGTGGVNEQYF
TGTGCCAGCAGCGGGACAGGGGGTGTCAACGAGCAGTACTTC
>.|.|TRBJ2-7|TRBV28
CASANWRGGEQYF
TGTGCCAGCGCGAATTGGCGGGGTGGAGAGCAGTACTTC
>TRBD1|few|TRBJ2-7|TRBV30
CAWSLQGAFYDEQYF
TGTGCCTGGAGTTTACAGGGGGCATTCTACGACGAGCAGTACTTC
>TRBD2|.|TRBJ2-1|TRBV7-8
CASSLRLAGRYNEQFF
TGTGCCAGCAGCTTACGACTAGCGGGACGCTACAATGAGCAGTTCTTC
>.|.|TRBJ2-5|TRBV27
CASSIDGGRKTQYF
TGTGCCAGCAGTATAGACGGGGGGCGAAAGACCCAGTACTTC
>.|.|TRBJ1-6|TRBV11-2
CASSSPRGRDSPLHF
TGTGCCAGCAGCTCCCCGCGGGGGCGAGATTCACCCCTCCACTTT
>.|.|TRBJ1-1|TRBV29-1
CSVEGRGAEAFF
TGCAGCGTTGAAGGCAGGGGAGCAGAAGCTTTCTTT
>.|.|TRBJ2-7|TRBV18
CASSPGHPYEQYF
TGTGCCAGCTCACCAGGACATCCCTACGAGCAGTACTTC
>TRBD1|.|TRBJ2-1|TRBV6-5
CASSLGTGGLSEQFF
TGTGCCAGCAGCCTTGGGACAGGGGGGCTTAGTGAGCAGTTCTTC
>.|.|TRBJ2-5|TRBV6-5
CASSSTGIQETQYF
TGTGCCAGCAGTTCCACGGGAATCCAAGAGACCCAGTACTTC
>.|.|TRBJ2-1|TRBV18
CASSPLTGRNEQFF
TGTGCCAGCTCACCACTCACGGGTAGGAATGAGCAGTTCTTC
>.|few|TRBJ1-5|TRBV6-6
CASSQQGAYQPQHF
TGTGCCAGCAGCCAACAGGGTGCCTATCAGCCCCAGCATTTT